This TCR beta chain emerged from a study of identical twins. Whole-study findings and limits: Memory repertoires lacked the insertion deficit that abundant cord blood beta clonotypes showed.

In TCRdb, the 5' RACE reads were re-called with MiXCR into one record per CDR3 protein. The table has 500,000 to 650,000 distinct CDR3 sequences, about 7.1% seen once. The table lists this clonotype with many counts. Its target is unknown. The junction had 6 bases not matched to a gene; V was cut back by 5 bases and J by 4 bases. This CDR3 is 15 amino acids long. CDR1 is DFQATT and CDR2 is SNEGSKA in the germline V gene (reference sequence). This sample also belongs to another study, concerning yellow fever vaccine responses in identical twins.

The TCR was taken from a woman aged 18-29 years in good health. The chain links TRBV20-1 to TRBJ2-1, with 12 bases aligning to TRBD1. Sequenced material: PBMCs. CDR3 region: CSAAGTGGRYNEQFF. The DNA of the CDR3 is TGCAGTGCTGCAGGGACAGGGGGCCGTTACAATGAGCAGTTCTTC.